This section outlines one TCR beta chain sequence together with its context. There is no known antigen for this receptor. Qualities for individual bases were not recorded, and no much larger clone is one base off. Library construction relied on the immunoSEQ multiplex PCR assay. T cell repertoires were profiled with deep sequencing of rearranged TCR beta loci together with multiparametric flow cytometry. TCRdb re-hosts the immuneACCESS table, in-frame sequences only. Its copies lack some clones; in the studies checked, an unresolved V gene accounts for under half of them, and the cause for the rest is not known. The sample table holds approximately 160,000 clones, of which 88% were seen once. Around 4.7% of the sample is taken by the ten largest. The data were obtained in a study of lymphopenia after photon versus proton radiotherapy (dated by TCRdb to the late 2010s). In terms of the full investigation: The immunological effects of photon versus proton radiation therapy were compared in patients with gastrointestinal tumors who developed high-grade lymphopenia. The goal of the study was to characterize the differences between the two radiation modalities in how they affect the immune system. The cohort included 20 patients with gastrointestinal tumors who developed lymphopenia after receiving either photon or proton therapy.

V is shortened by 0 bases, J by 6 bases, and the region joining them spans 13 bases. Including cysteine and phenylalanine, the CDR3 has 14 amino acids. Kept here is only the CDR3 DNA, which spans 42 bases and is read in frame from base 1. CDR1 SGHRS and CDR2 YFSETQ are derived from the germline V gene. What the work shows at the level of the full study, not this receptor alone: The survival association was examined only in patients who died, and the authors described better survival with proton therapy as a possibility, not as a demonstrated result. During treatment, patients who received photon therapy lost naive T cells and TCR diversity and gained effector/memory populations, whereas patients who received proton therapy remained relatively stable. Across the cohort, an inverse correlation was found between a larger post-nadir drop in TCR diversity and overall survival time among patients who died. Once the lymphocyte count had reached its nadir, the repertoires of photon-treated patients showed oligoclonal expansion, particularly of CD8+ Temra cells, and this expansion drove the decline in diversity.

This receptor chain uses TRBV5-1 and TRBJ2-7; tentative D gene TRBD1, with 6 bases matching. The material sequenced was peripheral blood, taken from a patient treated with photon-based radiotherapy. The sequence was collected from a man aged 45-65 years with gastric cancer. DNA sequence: TGCGCCAGCAGCTTGGCACAGGGTCGTGGCGAGCAGTACTTC. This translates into CASSLAQGRGEQYF.